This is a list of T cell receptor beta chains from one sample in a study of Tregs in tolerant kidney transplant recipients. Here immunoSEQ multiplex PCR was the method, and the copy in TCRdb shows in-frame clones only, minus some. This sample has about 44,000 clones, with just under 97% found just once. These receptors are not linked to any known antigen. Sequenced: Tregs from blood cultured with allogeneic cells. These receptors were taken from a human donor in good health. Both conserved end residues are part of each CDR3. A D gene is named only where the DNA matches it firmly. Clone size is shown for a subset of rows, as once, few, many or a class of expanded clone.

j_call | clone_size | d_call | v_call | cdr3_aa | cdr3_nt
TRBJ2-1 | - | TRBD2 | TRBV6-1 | CASIRLAGGSNEQFF | TGTGCCAGCATTAGACTAGCGGGGGGGAGCAATGAGCAGTTCTTC
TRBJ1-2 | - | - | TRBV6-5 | CASSYARGYGYTF | TGTGCCAGCAGTTACGCCCGTGGGTATGGCTACACCTTC
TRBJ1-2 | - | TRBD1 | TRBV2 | CASRLQGVDGYTF | TGTGCCAGCAGATTGCAGGGGGTGGATGGCTACACCTTC
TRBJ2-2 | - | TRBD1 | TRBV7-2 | CASKRGPDWTGELFF | TGTGCCAGCAAGAGGGGGCCCGATTGGACCGGGGAGCTGTTTTTT
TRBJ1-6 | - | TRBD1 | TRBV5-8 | CASSHGRGLSSPLHF | TGTGCCAGCAGCCACGGCAGGGGGTTAAGTTCACCCCTCCACTTT
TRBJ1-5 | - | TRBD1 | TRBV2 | CASRGGTVSNQPQHF | TGTGCCAGCAGAGGGGGGACAGTTAGCAATCAGCCCCAGCATTTT
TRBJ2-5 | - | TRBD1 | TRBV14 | CASSPPQGTGGETQYF | TGTGCCAGCAGCCCGCCTCAAGGGACAGGGGGTGAGACCCAGTACTTC
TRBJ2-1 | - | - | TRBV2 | CASSAQGIFTSYNEQFF | TGTGCCAGCAGTGCCCAGGGAATTTTTACCTCCTACAATGAGCAGTTCTTC
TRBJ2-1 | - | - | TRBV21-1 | CASSNGTGLNEQFF | TGTGCCAGCAGCAACGGGACAGGACTCAATGAGCAGTTCTTC
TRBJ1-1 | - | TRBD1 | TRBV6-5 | CASSYFGDRNTEAFF | TGTGCCAGCAGTTACTTCGGGGACAGGAACACTGAAGCTTTCTTT
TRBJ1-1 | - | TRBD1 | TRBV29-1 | CSGLDRVNTEAFF | TGCAGCGGCTTGGACAGGGTGAACACTGAAGCTTTCTTT
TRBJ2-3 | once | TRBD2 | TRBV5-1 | CASSYPSGRPTDTQYF | TGCGCCAGCAGCTACCCTAGCGGGAGGCCCACAGATACGCAGTATTTT
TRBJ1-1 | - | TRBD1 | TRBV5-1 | CASSGGTVIMNTEAFF | TGCGCCAGCAGCGGCGGGACAGTTATCATGAACACTGAAGCTTTCTTT
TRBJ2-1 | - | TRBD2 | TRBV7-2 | CASSRPGLAGGHEQFF | TGTGCCAGCAGCCGCCCAGGACTAGCGGGGGGTCATGAGCAGTTCTTC
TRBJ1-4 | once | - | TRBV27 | CASRLRGPTASNEKLFF | TGTGCCAGCAGGCTAAGGGGACCGACAGCCTCTAATGAAAAACTGTTTTTT
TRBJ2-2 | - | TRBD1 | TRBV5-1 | CASSLVGQGTGELFF | TGCGCCAGCAGCTTGGTGGGACAGGGAACCGGGGAGCTGTTTTTT
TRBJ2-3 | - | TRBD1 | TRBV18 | CASSPTPTGPNTDTQYF | TGTGCCAGCTCGCCCACCCCGACAGGGCCCAACACAGATACGCAGTATTTT
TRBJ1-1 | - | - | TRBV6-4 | CASSDSKGLMNTEAFF | TGTGCCAGCAGTGACTCGAAGGGGTTGATGAACACTGAAGCTTTCTTT
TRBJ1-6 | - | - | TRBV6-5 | CASTRTVSGYSPLHF | TGTGCCAGCACCCGGACGGTTTCCGGGTATTCACCCCTCCACTTT
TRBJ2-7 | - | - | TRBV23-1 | CASSHGIISYEQYF | TGCGCCAGCAGTCACGGGATCATCTCCTACGAGCAGTACTTC
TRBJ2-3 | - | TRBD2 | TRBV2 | CASRLGASGGTDTQYF | TGTGCCAGCCGGCTGGGGGCTAGCGGGGGAACAGATACGCAGTATTTT
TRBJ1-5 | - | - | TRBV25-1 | CASRAFSGQPQHF | TGTGCCAGCAGGGCCTTTAGCGGTCAGCCCCAGCATTTT
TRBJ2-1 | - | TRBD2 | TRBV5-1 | CASRRGASGDYNEQFF | TGCGCCAGCAGGCGGGGGGCTAGCGGGGACTACAATGAGCAGTTCTTC
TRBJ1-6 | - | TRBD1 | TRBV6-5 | CASSFRDSNSPLHF | TGTGCCAGCAGTTTCCGGGACAGCAATTCACCCCTCCACTTT
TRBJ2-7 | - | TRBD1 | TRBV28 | CASRSGTEIGEQYF | TGTGCCAGCAGATCCGGGACAGAAATCGGGGAGCAGTACTTC
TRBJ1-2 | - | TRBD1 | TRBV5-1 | CASSLGDRSYGYTF | TGCGCCAGCAGCTTGGGGGACAGGTCGTATGGCTACACCTTC